The following is a T cell receptor beta chain sequence with its context. The antigen is undetermined. The germline gives CDR1 LNHDA, CDR2 SQIVND (reference sequence). The ends lost 3 bases at V and 0 bases at J; junction bases unmatched: 5. This CDR3 has 17 amino acids. Naive CD8 isolation took CD45RO-negative cells positively selected for CCR7 and excluded terminally differentiated effector memory CD45RA+ cells. Within Nashville, Tennessee resided all donors, each a Caucasian adult. This record comes from a study of shared clonotypes between healthy human individuals. Findings of the study overall: Four donors held 5% to 5.5% of naive CD4 clonotypes in common. In this cohort, only blood was sampled, and tissue repertoires likely differ.

Researchers divided each subset's genomic DNA evenly across several immunoSEQ plates. The protocol was immunoSEQ multiplex PCR, while the TCRdb copy is restricted to in-frame clones and leaves out a portion. Of about 2,200,000 clones listed, 93% are singletons. The specimen was naive CD8+ T cells from PBMCs. The J gene is TRBJ2-3, the V gene TRBV19; 11 bases fit TRBD2. This sequence was found in a man between 18 and 29 years old in good health. Some clones in this sample may be carry-over from other donors' samples. CDR3 bases: TGTGCCAGTAGTATGGGCCTAGCGGGGGGAAGCACAGATACGCAGTATTTT. Translation gives CASSMGLAGGSTDTQYF. Drawing the rest from reference TRBV19 and TRBJ2-3, the complete variable domain is DGGITQSPKYLFRKEGQNVTLSCEQNLNHDAMYWYRQDPGQGLRLIYYSQIVNDFQKGDIAEGYSVSREKKESFPLTVTSAQKNPTAFYLCASSMGLAGGSTDTQYFGPGTRLTVL.